The 10 T cell receptor beta chains in this list originate from one sample, sequenced in a study of low-dose radiotherapy and immunotherapy resistance in tumors. Time point defined: before trial treatment. With TRAV- and TRBV-specific primers, first-strand cDNA was made, covering the alpha and beta chains. TCRs were put through 15 to 25 PCR cycles of amplification with Phusion. A constant-region primer and the V-primer adapter served as the primer pair. TCRdb redid the calling of the reads with MiXCR, one entry per CDR3 protein. Of 55,000 to 70,000 distinct CDR3 sequences in the sample, 25% are singletons; the top ten hold around 5%. The material sequenced was PBMCs, taken before treatment. The receptors shown here come from a male donor with prostate cancer.

This chain joins TRBV28 and TRBJ2-1, with 12 bases aligning to TRBD2. Germline values: CDR1 MDHEN, CDR2 SYDVKM. The CDR3 loop spans 16 amino acids. V gave up 10 bases and J gave up 0 bases; unmatched junction bases: 7. The CDR3 coding sequence is TGTGCCACCCGGACTAGCGGGACCAGCTCCTACAATGAGCAGTTCTTC. Translated: CATRTSGTSSYNEQFF.

This clonotype was recorded many times. The chain is built from TRBV18 and TRBJ2-1, with 8 bases matching TRBD2. J gave up 7 bases and V 4 bases, and 15 bases lay outside the gene matches. Germline V gives CDR1 KGHSH, CDR2 LQKENI. The CDR3 sequence is 17 residues long. The DNA for the CDR3 is TGTGCCAGCTCACTTGAAAACCCGGGGGGGTCGAGGAATGAGCAGTTCTTC. This translates into CASSLENPGGSRNEQFF.

This clonotype is classed as medium-sized. The chain has TRBV5-1 and TRBJ2-7; 12 positions agree with TRBD2. This CDR3 has 17 residues. J was trimmed by 5 bases and V by 4 bases; bases with no gene match: 13. CDR1 SGHRS and CDR2 YFSETQ come from the germline V gene. The CDR3 bases are TGCGCCAGCAGCCCGCTAGCGGGAGGGCCCGGGTTCAACGAGCAGTACTTC. Amino acid sequence: CASSPLAGGPGFNEQYF. The full variable domain, rest sourced from reference TRBV5-1 and TRBJ2-7, is KAGVTQTPRYLIKTRGQQVTLSCSPISGHRSVSWYQQTPGQGLQFLFEYFSETQRNKGNFPGRFSGRQFSNSRSEMNVSTLELGDSALYLCASSPLAGGPGFNEQYFGPGTRLTVT.

This clonotype came up many times. The chain has TRBV7-9 and TRBJ1-2; no definite D call. The germline V gene has CDR1 SEHNR and CDR2 FQNEAQ (reference sequence). Deletions cut 8 bases from V and 8 bases from J, with 18 bases between. The CDR3 is 13 residues long. The CDR3, as DNA: TGTGCCAGCGACAAAGAGGTGTCCGGCGGCTACACCTTC. Its protein is CASDKEVSGGYTF.

This clonotype has ten or more counts. The V call is TRBV5-1, the J call TRBJ2-2; D might be TRBD1 or TRBD2, each matching 5 bases. V lost 6 bases and J lost 4, with 13 bases in between. CDR3 size: 14 residues. The V gene's germline CDR1 is SGHRS and CDR2 YFSETQ. As DNA, the CDR3 is TGCGCCAGCATGGACACGGGGAGCACCGGGGAGCTGTTTTTT. Amino acids: CASMDTGSTGELFF.

This clonotype was picked up a small number of times. This rearrangement joins TRBV11-2 to TRBJ2-5; tentatively, D is TRBD1 (6 bases). Trimming shortened V by 5 bases and J by 5 bases, and 21 bases separated the two germline ends. Germline loops: CDR1 SGHAT, CDR2 FQNNGV. This CDR3 comprises 16 residues. This chain's CDR3 is CASSPRQGLLFETQYF. DNA of the CDR3: TGTGCCAGCAGCCCCCGGCAGGGGCTGTTATTTGAGACCCAGTACTTC.

This clonotype came up a few times. V usage is TRBV28 and J usage is TRBJ1-2; 11 bases fit TRBD1. Losses at the gene ends were 4 bases for V and 7 bases for J; bases not matched to a gene: 11. CDR3 length: 16 residues. Germline assignment: CDR1 MDHEN and CDR2 SYDVKM. The CDR3 is CASSYNHFGQGAGYTF. CDR3 DNA: TGTGCCAGCAGTTACAACCATTTCGGACAGGGGGCTGGCTACACCTTC.

About this clonotype itself: A read error likely explains this, since a far larger clone differs by one base. V and J are TRBV2 and TRBJ2-7; D is ambiguous. CDR1 SNHLY and CDR2 FYNNEI come from the germline V gene. The V and J ends lost 7 bases and 7 bases respectively, with 17 bases between them. The CDR3 spans 13 residues. Here the CDR3 reads CASTQSSYNEQYF. CDR3 nucleotide sequence: TGTGCCAGCACACAGAGCTCCTACAATGAGCAGTACTTC.

The table lists this clonotype with many counts. The chain joins TRBV5-1 to TRBJ2-3, with 9 bases lining up with TRBD1. CDR3 length: 15 residues. Germline V gives CDR1 SGHRS, CDR2 YFSETQ. V dropped 2 bases and J dropped 3; count of bases not matched to a gene: 4. The CDR3: CASSLGQGRTDTQYF. The CDR3 DNA follows: TGCGCCAGCAGCTTAGGACAGGGGCGGACAGATACGCAGTATTTT.

V usage is TRBV7-9 and J usage is TRBJ1-4; 7 bases match TRBD1. Trimming removed 3 bases from V and 5 bases from J; junction bases left unmatched: 3. Germline-derived CDR1 and CDR2 are SEHNR and FQNEAQ (reference sequence). The CDR3 loop spans 14 amino acids. The CDR3 DNA reads as TGTGCCAGCAGCTTCCAGACAGGGAATGAAAAACTGTTTTTT. Encoded protein: CASSFQTGNEKLFF.